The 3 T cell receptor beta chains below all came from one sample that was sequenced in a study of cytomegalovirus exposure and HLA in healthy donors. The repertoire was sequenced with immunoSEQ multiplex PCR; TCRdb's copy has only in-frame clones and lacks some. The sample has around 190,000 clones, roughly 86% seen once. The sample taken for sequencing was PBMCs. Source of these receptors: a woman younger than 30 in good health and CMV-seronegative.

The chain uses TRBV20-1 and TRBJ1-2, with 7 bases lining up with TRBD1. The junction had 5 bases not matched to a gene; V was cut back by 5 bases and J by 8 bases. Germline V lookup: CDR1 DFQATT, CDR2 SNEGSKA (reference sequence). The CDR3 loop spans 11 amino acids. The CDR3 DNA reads TGCAGTGCTCTCACAGGGGAAGGCTACACCTTC. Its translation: CSALTGEGYTF.

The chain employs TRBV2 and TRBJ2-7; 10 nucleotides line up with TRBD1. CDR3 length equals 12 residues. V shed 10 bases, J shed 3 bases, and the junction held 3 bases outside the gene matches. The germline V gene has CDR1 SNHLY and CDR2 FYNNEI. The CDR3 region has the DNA TGTGCCACCCGGACAGGGGGCTACGAGCAGTACTTC. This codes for CATRTGGYEQYF.

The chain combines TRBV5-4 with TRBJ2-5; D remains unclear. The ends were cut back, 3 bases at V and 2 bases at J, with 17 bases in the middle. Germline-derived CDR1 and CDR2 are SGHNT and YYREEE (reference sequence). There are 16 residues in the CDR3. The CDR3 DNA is TGTGCCAGCAGCTCCCTGGTTGGGCCCAAGCAAGAGACCCAGTACTTC. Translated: CASSSLVGPKQETQYF.